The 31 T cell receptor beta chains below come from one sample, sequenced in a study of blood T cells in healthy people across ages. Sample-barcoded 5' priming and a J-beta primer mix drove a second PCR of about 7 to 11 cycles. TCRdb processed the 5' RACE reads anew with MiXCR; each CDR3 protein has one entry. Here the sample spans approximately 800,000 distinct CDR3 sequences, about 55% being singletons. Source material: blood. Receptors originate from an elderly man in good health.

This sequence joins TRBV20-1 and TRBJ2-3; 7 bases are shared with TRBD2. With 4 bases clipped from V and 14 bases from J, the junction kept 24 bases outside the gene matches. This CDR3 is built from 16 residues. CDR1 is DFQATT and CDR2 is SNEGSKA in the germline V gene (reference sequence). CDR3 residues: CSAKRGATSGGRYAYF. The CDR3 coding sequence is TGCAGTGCTAAGAGAGGGGCCACGTCGGGAGGAAGATACGCGTATTTT.

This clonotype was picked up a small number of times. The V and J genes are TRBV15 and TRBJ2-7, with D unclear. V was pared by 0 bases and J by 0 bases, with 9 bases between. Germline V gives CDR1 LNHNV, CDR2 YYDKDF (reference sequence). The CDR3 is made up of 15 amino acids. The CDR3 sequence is CATSRDRSASYEQYF. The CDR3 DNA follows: TGTGCCACCAGCAGAGATCGCTCTGCCTCCTACGAGCAGTACTTC.

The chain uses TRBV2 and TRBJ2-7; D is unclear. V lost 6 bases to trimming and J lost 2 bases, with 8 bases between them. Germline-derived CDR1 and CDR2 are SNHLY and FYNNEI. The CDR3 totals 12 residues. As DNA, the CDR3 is TGTGCCAGCAGCCGATTTACCTACGAGCAGTACTTC. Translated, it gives CASSRFTYEQYF.

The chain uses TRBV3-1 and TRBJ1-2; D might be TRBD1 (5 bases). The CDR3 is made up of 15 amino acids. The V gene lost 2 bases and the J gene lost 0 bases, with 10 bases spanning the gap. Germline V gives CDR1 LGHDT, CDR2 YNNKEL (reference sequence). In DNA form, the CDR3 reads TGTGCCAGCAGCCAAAAGGGGACCCCTAACTATGGCTACACCTTC. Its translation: CASSQKGTPNYGYTF.

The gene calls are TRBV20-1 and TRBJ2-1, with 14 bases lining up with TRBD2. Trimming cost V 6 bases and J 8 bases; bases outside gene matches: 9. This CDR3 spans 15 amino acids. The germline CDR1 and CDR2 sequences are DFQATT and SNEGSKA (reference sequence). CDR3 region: CSALTGLAGVYEQFF. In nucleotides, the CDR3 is TGCAGTGCCCTAACGGGACTAGCGGGAGTCTATGAGCAGTTCTTC.

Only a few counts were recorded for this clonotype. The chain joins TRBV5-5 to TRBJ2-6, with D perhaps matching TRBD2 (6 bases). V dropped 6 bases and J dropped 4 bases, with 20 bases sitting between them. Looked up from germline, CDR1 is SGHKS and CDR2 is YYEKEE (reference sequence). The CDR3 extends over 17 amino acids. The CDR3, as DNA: TGTGCCAGCAACCCGCAGAACTCTGGGAGGGGGGCCAACGTCCTGACTTTC. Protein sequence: CASNPQNSGRGANVLTF.

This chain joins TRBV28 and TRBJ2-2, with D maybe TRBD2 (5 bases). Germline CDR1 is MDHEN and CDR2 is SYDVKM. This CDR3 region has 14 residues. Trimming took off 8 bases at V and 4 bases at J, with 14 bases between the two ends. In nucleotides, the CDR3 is TGTGCCAGCGTCAAGAGCGGCCCCACCGGGGAGCTGTTTTTT. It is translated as CASVKSGPTGELFF.

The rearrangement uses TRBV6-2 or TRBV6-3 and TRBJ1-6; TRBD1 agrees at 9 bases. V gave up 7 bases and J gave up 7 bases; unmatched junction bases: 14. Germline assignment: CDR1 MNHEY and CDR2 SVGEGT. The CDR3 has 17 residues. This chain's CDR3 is CASTRQSGTGRNSPLHF. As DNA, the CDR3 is TGTGCCAGCACCCGACAGTCCGGGACAGGGAGGAATTCACCCCTCCACTTT.

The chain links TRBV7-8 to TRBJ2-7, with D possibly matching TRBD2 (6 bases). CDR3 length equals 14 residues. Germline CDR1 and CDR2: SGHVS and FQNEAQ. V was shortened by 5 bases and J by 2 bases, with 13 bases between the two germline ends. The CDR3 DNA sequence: TGTGCCAGCAGCACCCTAGGAGGGGCCTACGAGCAGTACTTC. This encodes CASSTLGGAYEQYF.

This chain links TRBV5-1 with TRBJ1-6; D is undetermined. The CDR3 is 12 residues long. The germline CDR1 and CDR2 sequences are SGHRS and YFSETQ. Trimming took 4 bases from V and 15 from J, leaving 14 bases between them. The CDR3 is CASSAPGSLLHF. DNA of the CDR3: TGCGCCAGCAGCGCCCCGGGAAGTCTCCTCCACTTT.

CDR3 nucleotide sequence: TGCGCCAGCGAGTTGACAGGTAGCGGCTCCTACAATGAGCAGTTCTTC. Residues: CASELTGSGSYNEQFF. V usage is TRBV5-1 and J usage is TRBJ2-1; the D gene could be TRBD1 or TRBD2 (6 bases each). Trimming removed 7 bases at V and 0 bases at J, with 17 bases between. Germline-derived CDR1 and CDR2 are SGHRS and YFSETQ. The CDR3 runs to 16 residues. The whole variable domain, filled in from reference TRBV5-1 and TRBJ2-1, reads KAGVTQTPRYLIKTRGQQVTLSCSPISGHRSVSWYQQTPGQGLQFLFEYFSETQRNKGNFPGRFSGRQFSNSRSEMNVSTLELGDSALYLCASELTGSGSYNEQFFGPGTRLTVL.

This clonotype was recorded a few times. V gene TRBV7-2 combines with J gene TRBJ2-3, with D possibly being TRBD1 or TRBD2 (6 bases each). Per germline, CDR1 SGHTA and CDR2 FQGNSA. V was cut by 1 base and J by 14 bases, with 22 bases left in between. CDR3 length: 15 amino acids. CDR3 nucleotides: TGTGCCAGCAGCTTAGAGGGGACTGGGGGCAGATACGCGTATTTT. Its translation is CASSLEGTGGRYAYF.

The CDR3 DNA is TGTGCCAGCAGCCAAGTAAACATTCAGTACTTC. Protein sequence: CASSQVNIQYF. The J gene is TRBJ2-4, the V gene TRBV5-5; no reliable D call. Germline assignment: CDR1 SGHKS and CDR2 YYEKEE (reference sequence). This CDR3 region has 11 residues. V lost 4 bases to trimming and J lost 6 bases, with 5 bases between them.

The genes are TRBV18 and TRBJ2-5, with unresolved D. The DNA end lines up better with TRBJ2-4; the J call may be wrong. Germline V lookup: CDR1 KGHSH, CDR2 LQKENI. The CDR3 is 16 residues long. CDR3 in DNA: TGTGCCAGCTCACCACAACGACCCCCGGGCGGAAACATTCAGTACTTC. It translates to CASSPQRPPGGNIQYF.

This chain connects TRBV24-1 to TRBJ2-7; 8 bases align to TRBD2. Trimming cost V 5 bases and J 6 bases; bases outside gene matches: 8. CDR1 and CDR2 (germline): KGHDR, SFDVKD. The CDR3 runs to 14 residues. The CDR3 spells CATSATTSASEQYF. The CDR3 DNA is TGTGCCACCAGTGCCACGACTAGCGCGAGCGAGCAGTACTTC.

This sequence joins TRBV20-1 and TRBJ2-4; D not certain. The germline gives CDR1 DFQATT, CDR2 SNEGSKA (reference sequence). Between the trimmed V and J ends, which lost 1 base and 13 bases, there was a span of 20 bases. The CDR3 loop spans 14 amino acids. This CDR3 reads CSARAQLAHNEQYF. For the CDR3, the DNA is TGCAGTGCTAGAGCGCAGCTCGCCCACAATGAGCAGTACTTC.

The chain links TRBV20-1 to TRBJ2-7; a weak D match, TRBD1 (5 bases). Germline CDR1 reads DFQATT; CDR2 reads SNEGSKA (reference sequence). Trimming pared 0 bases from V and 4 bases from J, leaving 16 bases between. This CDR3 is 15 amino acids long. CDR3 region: CSARDLGLNTYEQYF. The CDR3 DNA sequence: TGCAGTGCTAGAGATCTGGGGCTAAATACTTACGAGCAGTACTTC.

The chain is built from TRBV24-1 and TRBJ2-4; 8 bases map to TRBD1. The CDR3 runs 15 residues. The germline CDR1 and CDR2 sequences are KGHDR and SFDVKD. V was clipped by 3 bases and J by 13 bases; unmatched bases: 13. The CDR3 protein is CATSDTRTGSGEQYF. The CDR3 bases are TGTGCCACCAGTGATACCAGGACAGGGTCGGGGGAGCAGTACTTC.

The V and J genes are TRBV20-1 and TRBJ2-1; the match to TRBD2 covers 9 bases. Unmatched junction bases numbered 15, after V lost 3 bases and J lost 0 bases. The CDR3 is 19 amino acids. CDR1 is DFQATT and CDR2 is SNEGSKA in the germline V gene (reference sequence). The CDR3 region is CSARASGGRASSSYNEQFF. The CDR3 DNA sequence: TGCAGTGCTAGGGCCTCTGGCGGGAGGGCCAGTAGCTCCTACAATGAGCAGTTCTTC.

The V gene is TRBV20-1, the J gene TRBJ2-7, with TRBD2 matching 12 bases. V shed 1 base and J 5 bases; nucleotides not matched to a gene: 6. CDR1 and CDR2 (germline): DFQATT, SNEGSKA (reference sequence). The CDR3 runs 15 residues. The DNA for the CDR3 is TGCAGTGCTAGAGCCACGACTAGCGGGAGCCACGAGCAGTACTTC. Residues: CSARATTSGSHEQYF.

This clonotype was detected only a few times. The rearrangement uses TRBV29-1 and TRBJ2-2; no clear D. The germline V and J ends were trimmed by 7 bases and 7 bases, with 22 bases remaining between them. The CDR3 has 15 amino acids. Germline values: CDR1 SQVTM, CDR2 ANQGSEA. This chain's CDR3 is CSARIGGEVIGELFF. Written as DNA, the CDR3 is TGCAGCGCCCGTATTGGCGGAGAGGTTATCGGGGAGCTGTTTTTT.

The CDR3 protein is CASREGGYGYTF. The CDR3 DNA is TGTGCCAGCCGGGAAGGGGGCTATGGCTACACCTTC. The chain links TRBV6-6 to TRBJ1-2; maybe TRBD1 (6 bases). This CDR3 contains 12 residues. The germline CDR1 and CDR2 sequences are MNHNY and SVGAGI (reference sequence). The V gene lost 8 bases and the J gene lost 4 bases, with 11 bases spanning the gap.

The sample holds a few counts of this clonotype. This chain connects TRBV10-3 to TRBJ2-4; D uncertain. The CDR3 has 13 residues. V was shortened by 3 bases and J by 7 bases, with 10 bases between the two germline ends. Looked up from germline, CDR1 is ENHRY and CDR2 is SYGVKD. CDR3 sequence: CAISDGDGNIQYF. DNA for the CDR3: TGTGCCATCAGTGACGGCGACGGGAACATTCAGTACTTC.

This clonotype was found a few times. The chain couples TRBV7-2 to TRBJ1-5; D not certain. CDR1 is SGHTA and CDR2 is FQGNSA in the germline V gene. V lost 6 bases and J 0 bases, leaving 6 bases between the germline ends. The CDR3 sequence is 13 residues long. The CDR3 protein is CASRDDSNQPQHF. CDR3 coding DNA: TGTGCCAGCAGGGATGATAGCAATCAGCCCCAGCATTTT. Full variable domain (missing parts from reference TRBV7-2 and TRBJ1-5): GAGVSQSPSNKVTEKGKDVELRCDPISGHTALYWYRQSLGQGLEFLIYFQGNSAPDKSGLPSDRFSAERTGGSVSTLTIQRTQQEDSAVYLCASRDDSNQPQHFGDGTRLSIL.

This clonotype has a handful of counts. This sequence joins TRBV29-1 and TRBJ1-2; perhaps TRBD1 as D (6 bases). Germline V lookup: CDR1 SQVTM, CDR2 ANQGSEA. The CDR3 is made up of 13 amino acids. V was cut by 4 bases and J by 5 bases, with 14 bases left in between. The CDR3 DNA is TGCAGCGTTGCCCCCCGGGGGCAGTATGGCTACACCTTC. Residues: CSVAPRGQYGYTF. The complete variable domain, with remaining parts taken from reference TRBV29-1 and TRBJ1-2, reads SAVISQKPSRDICQRGTSLTIQCQVDSQVTMMFWYRQQPGQSLTLIATANQGSEATYESGFVIDKFPISRPNLTFSTLTVSNMSPEDSSIYLCSVAPRGQYGYTFGSGTRLTVV.

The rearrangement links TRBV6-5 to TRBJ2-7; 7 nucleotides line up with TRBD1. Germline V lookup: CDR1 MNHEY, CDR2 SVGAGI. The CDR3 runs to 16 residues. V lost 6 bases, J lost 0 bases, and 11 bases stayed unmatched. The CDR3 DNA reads TGTGCCAGCAGCGTCAGTACGGGACAGATCTCCTACGAGCAGTACTTC. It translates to CASSVSTGQISYEQYF.

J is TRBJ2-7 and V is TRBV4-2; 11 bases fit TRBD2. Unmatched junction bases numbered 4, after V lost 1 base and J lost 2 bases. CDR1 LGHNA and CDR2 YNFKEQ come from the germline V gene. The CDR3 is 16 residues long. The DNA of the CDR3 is TGTGCCAGCAGCCAAGTTACTAGCGGGAGTACCTACGAGCAGTACTTC. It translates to CASSQVTSGSTYEQYF.

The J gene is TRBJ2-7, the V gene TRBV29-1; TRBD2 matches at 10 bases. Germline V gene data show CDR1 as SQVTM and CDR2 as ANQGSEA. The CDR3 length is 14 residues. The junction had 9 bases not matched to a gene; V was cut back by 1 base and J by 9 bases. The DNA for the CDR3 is TGCAGCGTTGAAGGGACGGGACTAGCGAGGTGGCAGTACTTC. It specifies CSVEGTGLARWQYF.

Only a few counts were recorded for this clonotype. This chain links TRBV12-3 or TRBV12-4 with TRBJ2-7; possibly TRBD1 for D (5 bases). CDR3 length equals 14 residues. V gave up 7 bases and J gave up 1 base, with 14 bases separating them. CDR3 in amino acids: CASTLSAGSYEQYF. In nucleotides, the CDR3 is TGTGCCAGCACCCTGAGCGCAGGGTCCTACGAGCAGTACTTC.

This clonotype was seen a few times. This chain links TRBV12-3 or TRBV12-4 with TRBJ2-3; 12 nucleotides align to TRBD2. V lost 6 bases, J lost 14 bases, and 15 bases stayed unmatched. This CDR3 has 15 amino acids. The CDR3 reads CASRRLAGEASYAYF. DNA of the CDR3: TGTGCCAGCAGAAGACTAGCGGGAGAGGCCTCCTACGCGTATTTT.

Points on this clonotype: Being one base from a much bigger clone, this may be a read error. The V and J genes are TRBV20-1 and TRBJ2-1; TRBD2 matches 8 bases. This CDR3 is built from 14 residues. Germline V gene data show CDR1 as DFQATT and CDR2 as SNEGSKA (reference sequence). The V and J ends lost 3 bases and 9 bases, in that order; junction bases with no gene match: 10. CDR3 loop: CSASPSGGRTEQFF. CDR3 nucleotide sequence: TGCAGTGCTAGCCCAAGCGGCGGGAGGACTGAGCAGTTCTTC.